The rows below give T cell receptor beta chains drawn from one sample of a study of blood T cell repertoires in COVID-19. The table came from immunoSEQ multiplex PCR; TCRdb's copy has only in-frame clones and leaves some out. The sample lists fewer than 150,000 clones; more than 75% were seen once. The sample consisted of peripheral blood. The receptor source for this set is a woman in her 40s with acute or convalescent COVID-19. Both conserved end residues are part of each CDR3. Fields, in order: CDR3 length, D gene, V gene, clone size, J gene, CDR3 protein, CDR3 DNA. The D gene is left open where the match is weak. Size tells how often a clone was seen (once, few, many) or the class of an expanded clone, and some rows leave it out.

15,.,TRBV29-1,.,TRBJ1-2,CSVTRYLDRQNGYTF,TGCAGCGTTACCCGCTACCTAGACAGGCAGAATGGCTACACCTTC
19,TRBD2,TRBV19,.,TRBJ2-1,CASSIDNLAGYPSYNEQFF,TGTGCCAGTAGTATAGATAACCTAGCGGGCTACCCCTCCTACAATGAGCAGTTCTTC
15,.,TRBV18,.,TRBJ1-2,CASSPGFGAGYGYTF,TGTGCCAGCTCACCAGGCTTTGGGGCTGGCTATGGCTACACCTTC
12,.,TRBV6-5,.,TRBJ2-7,CASVGQASEQYF,TGTGCCAGCGTGGGCCAGGCGAGCGAGCAGTACTTC
13,TRBD1,TRBV6-6,.,TRBJ2-3,CASSYSQGRTQYF,TGTGCCAGCAGTTATTCACAGGGGCGTACGCAGTATTTT
13,.,TRBV12-3/TRBV12-4,.,TRBJ1-2,CASSPYRVYGYTF,TGTGCCAGCAGTCCCTACAGGGTCTATGGCTACACCTTC
14,TRBD1,TRBV7-9,.,TRBJ2-5,CASSPGTGWETQYF,TGTGCCAGCAGCCCCGGGACAGGGTGGGAGACCCAGTACTTC
14,TRBD1,TRBV6-6,.,TRBJ1-2,CASTRYGTDYGYTF,TGTGCCAGCACGAGATACGGGACAGACTATGGCTACACCTTC
17,TRBD2,TRBV9,.,TRBJ2-3,CASSVAPLAGGYDTQYF,TGTGCCAGCAGCGTAGCCCCCCTAGCGGGGGGCTATGATACGCAGTATTTT
14,TRBD1,TRBV3-1/TRBV3-2,.,TRBJ2-2,CASSWDRRTGELFF,TGTGCCAGCAGCTGGGACAGGCGGACCGGGGAGCTGTTTTTT
16,TRBD1,TRBV6-5,once,TRBJ1-6,CASSSPDRGLYSPLHF,TGTGCCAGCAGTTCCCCAGACAGGGGGCTCTATTCACCCCTCCACTTT
16,TRBD1,TRBV27,few,TRBJ2-7,CASSTRLTGGMSEQYF,TGTGCCAGCAGTACCCGCCTGACAGGGGGAATGAGCGAGCAGTACTTC
13,.,TRBV6-2/TRBV6-3,few,TRBJ1-2,CASSYGSLYGYTF,TGTGCCAGCAGTTACGGTAGTCTGTATGGCTACACCTTC
16,.,TRBV6-5,.,TRBJ1-6,CASSYKGGARITPLHF,TGTGCCAGCAGTTATAAAGGTGGAGCAAGGATTACACCCCTCCACTTT
15,TRBD2,TRBV6-5,once,TRBJ2-1,CASSLAGPNGGEQFF,TGTGCCAGCAGTTTAGCGGGACCGAACGGGGGTGAGCAGTTCTTC
14,.,TRBV29-1,.,TRBJ2-1,CSVETGEGYNEQFF,TGCAGCGTTGAGACAGGGGAGGGCTACAATGAGCAGTTCTTC
16,.,TRBV5-6,.,TRBJ1-4,CASSTYRTATNEKLFF,TGTGCCAGCAGCACCTACAGGACCGCAACTAATGAAAAACTGTTTTTT
14,TRBD1,TRBV11-2,.,TRBJ2-7,CASSSRTGGYEQYF,TGTGCCAGCAGCTCCCGGACAGGGGGCTACGAGCAGTACTTC